Below are 25 T cell receptor beta chains sequenced from a single sample in a study of cytomegalovirus exposure and HLA in healthy donors. PCR used 60 Vbeta primers and 13 Jbeta primers. TCRdb's copy holds only in-frame clones and misses some; the assay was immunoSEQ multiplex PCR. The sample holds roughly 200,000 clones; roughly 74% are singletons and the top ten take around 14%. The material sequenced was PBMCs. The receptor set was obtained from a woman aged 25 to 39 in good health and CMV-seropositive.

The rearrangement links TRBV4-1 to TRBJ1-2, with D hard to call. The CDR3 contains 16 residues. Germline lookup yields CDR1 MGHRA and CDR2 YSYEKL. Trimming shortened V by 3 bases and J by 2 bases, and 16 bases separated the two germline ends. CDR3 coding DNA: TGCGCCAGCAGCCACCCGATGGTCAGGCAAAACTATGGCTACACCTTC. Protein product: CASSHPMVRQNYGYTF.

The gene calls are TRBV11-3 and TRBJ2-7; TRBD2 might be the D (6 bases). V lost 10 bases, J lost 2 bases, and 15 bases lay in between. The CDR3 totals 13 residues. CDR1 SGHNT and CDR2 YENEEA come from the germline V gene. The CDR3 DNA is TGTGCCACTCTGGGGGGAGAGGCCTACGAGCAGTACTTC. It encodes CATLGGEAYEQYF.

The chain recombines TRBV5-4 with TRBJ2-1, with TRBD1 as a possible D gene (6 bases). This CDR3 contains 17 residues. V was pared by 2 bases and J by 5 bases, with 20 bases between. The germline gives CDR1 SGHNT, CDR2 YYREEE (reference sequence). DNA for the CDR3: TGTGCCAGCAGCTTTGGGACACTCGGGGCCGTTAACAATGAGCAGTTCTTC. Translation gives CASSFGTLGAVNNEQFF. Complete variable domain (other parts from reference TRBV5-4 and TRBJ2-1): ETGVTQSPTHLIKTRGQQVTLRCSSQSGHNTVSWYQQALGQGPQFIFQYYREEENGRGNFPPRFSGLQFPNYSSELNVNALELDDSALYLCASSFGTLGAVNNEQFFGPGTRLTVL.

This sequence joins TRBV5-1 and TRBJ1-4, with 7 positions matching TRBD1. CDR3 length: 15 residues. The ends lost 5 bases at V and 4 bases at J; junction bases unmatched: 8. Germline CDR1 reads SGHRS; CDR2 reads YFSETQ. CDR3 amino acids: CASSTQGLGNEKLFF. The CDR3 DNA is TGCGCCAGCAGTACACAGGGGCTAGGTAATGAAAAACTGTTTTTT.

This chain uses TRBV6-1 with TRBJ2-7; no reliable D call. The CDR3 spans 14 residues. In germline, CDR1 is MNHNS, CDR2 SASEGT. Trimming pared 0 bases from V and 3 bases from J, leaving 9 bases between. This CDR3 reads CASSEAGRFYEQYF. The CDR3 DNA follows: TGTGCCAGCAGTGAAGCAGGCAGGTTCTACGAGCAGTACTTC.

The chain couples TRBV5-4 to TRBJ2-2; TRBD2 agrees at 9 bases. The germline V gene encodes CDR1 SGHNT and CDR2 YYREEE (reference sequence). The CDR3 runs to 14 residues. The junction had 2 bases not matched to a gene; V was cut back by 4 bases and J by 4 bases. The CDR3 is CASSLAGFTGELFF. The CDR3 DNA is TGTGCCAGCAGCCTAGCGGGGTTCACCGGGGAGCTGTTTTTT.

The genes are TRBV7-2 and TRBJ2-1; 12 nucleotides match TRBD2. The ends lost 2 bases at V and 7 bases at J; junction bases unmatched: 3. Looked up from germline, CDR1 is SGHTA and CDR2 is FQGNSA. The CDR3 runs to 15 residues. CDR3 sequence (DNA): TGTGCCAGCAGCTTAAGCCTAGCGGGAGGGAATGAGCAGTTCTTC. It encodes CASSLSLAGGNEQFF.

V is TRBV2 and J is TRBJ2-1, with 12 bases identical to TRBD2. The length of the CDR3 is 17 residues. Germline lookup yields CDR1 SNHLY and CDR2 FYNNEI. The V and J ends lost 2 bases and 1 base, in that order; junction bases with no gene match: 3. CDR3 in amino acids: CASSEFLAGGSYNEQFF. CDR3 DNA sequence: TGTGCCAGCAGTGAATTCCTAGCGGGGGGGTCCTACAATGAGCAGTTCTTC.

V gene TRBV19 combines with J gene TRBJ1-4, with 10 bases that match TRBD1. The ends lost 8 bases at V and 0 bases at J; junction bases unmatched: 12. From germline, CDR1 is LNHDA and CDR2 SQIVND (reference sequence). This CDR3 has 18 residues. The DNA for the CDR3 is TGTGCCAGTTCTCAAAGGGGGACAGGGGATGCAACTAATGAAAAACTGTTTTTT. It encodes CASSQRGTGDATNEKLFF.

V usage is TRBV21-1 and J usage is TRBJ2-1; the table's D call, TRBD1, has no DNA check behind it. TRBV21-1 is classified as a pseudogene. This CDR3 is 16 amino acids long. The CDR3 reads CASSRRGQGSYNEQFF. The DNA for the CDR3 is TGTGCCAGCAGCCGTCGGGGACAGGGCTCCTACAATGAGCAGTTCTTC.

This chain uses TRBV27 with TRBJ1-4; the D is unclear. Germline assignment: CDR1 MNHEY and CDR2 SMNVEV (reference sequence). V shed 5 bases and J shed 8 bases, with 18 bases lying between them. The CDR3 sequence is 15 residues long. This chain's CDR3 is CASSRTYRSDEKLFF. The CDR3 DNA sequence: TGTGCCAGCAGTAGGACTTACAGATCTGACGAAAAACTGTTTTTT.

The rearrangement joins TRBV7-9 to TRBJ2-7, with 7 bases identical to TRBD1. Germline loops: CDR1 SEHNR, CDR2 FQNEAQ (reference sequence). The junction had 10 bases not matched to a gene; V was cut back by 4 bases and J by 4 bases. The CDR3 covers 15 residues. CDR3 amino acids: CASSSYRDSTYEQYF. CDR3 bases: TGTGCCAGCAGCTCTTACCGGGACAGTACATACGAGCAGTACTTC.

V gene TRBV4-2 combines with J gene TRBJ1-4; D is possibly TRBD1 (5 bases). This CDR3 is built from 17 residues. CDR1 LGHNA and CDR2 YNFKEQ come from the germline V gene. The V gene lost 4 bases and the J gene lost 0 bases, with 15 bases spanning the gap. The CDR3 DNA reads as TGTGCCAGCAGCCGCACTGGGACTCAATCAACTAATGAAAAACTGTTTTTT. It is translated as CASSRTGTQSTNEKLFF.

The gene calls are TRBV19 and TRBJ1-2; 8 bases fit TRBD1. Looked up from germline, CDR1 is LNHDA and CDR2 is SQIVND (reference sequence). The V and J ends lost 4 bases and 8 bases, in that order; junction bases with no gene match: 12. The CDR3 spans 15 residues. The CDR3: CASSSIGQGLEGYTF. CDR3 nucleotides: TGTGCCAGTAGTAGCATCGGACAGGGCTTGGAGGGCTACACCTTC.

This clone was counted once. The chain combines TRBV11-2 with TRBJ2-7, with D possibly matching TRBD1 (6 bases). Trimming stripped 4 bases from V and 5 bases from J, with 9 bases between. Germline V gives CDR1 SGHAT, CDR2 FQNNGV. The CDR3 runs to 12 residues. CDR3 protein: CASSSGVNEQYF. The CDR3 nucleotides read TGTGCCAGCAGCTCAGGGGTAAACGAGCAGTACTTC.

This clone has just a few counts. The chain uses TRBV5-6 and TRBJ2-7; TRBD2 matches 7 bases. Germline V gene lookup returns CDR1 SGHDT and CDR2 YYEEEE. Germline trimming cut 3 bases from V and 5 bases from J; bases unmatched to any gene: 8. The CDR3 sequence is 14 residues long. CDR3: CASSSGGLRNEQYF. CDR3 DNA: TGTGCCAGCAGCTCTGGGGGACTAAGAAACGAGCAGTACTTC. Combining the CDR3 with reference TRBV5-6 and TRBJ2-7 gives the whole variable domain DAGVTQSPTHLIKTRGQQVTLRCSPKSGHDTVSWYQQALGQGPQFIFQYYEEEERQRGNFPDRFSGHQFPNYSSELNVNALLLGDSALYLCASSSGGLRNEQYFGPGTRLTVT.

This clone showed up just once. V gene TRBV7-2 combines with J gene TRBJ2-3; D is unresolved. V was trimmed by 7 bases and J by 3 bases, leaving 11 bases between them. The CDR3 totals 13 residues. CDR1 and CDR2 (germline): SGHTA, FQGNSA. The DNA for the CDR3 is TGTGCCAGCACCCCTGAGAGAACAGATACGCAGTATTTT. This gives the protein CASTPERTDTQYF.

The rearrangement uses TRBV6-5 and TRBJ2-7, with 10 bases matching TRBD1. With V trimmed by 6 bases and J by 4 bases, 9 bases remained unmatched. The CDR3 runs to 15 residues. The germline gives CDR1 MNHEY, CDR2 SVGAGI. This CDR3 is CASRLRQGARYEQYF. The CDR3 DNA follows: TGTGCCAGCAGATTGAGACAGGGGGCGCGTTACGAGCAGTACTTC.

The chain employs TRBV2 and TRBJ1-3; D not resolved. Germline V CDR1 and CDR2: SNHLY, FYNNEI. The CDR3 runs to 11 residues. Trimming pared 5 bases from V and 7 bases from J, leaving 6 bases between. The CDR3 coding sequence is TGTGCCAGCAGTCTCCGGAACACCATATATTTT. This sequence encodes CASSLRNTIYF.

The rearrangement joins TRBV29-1 to TRBJ1-1, with 8 nucleotides matching TRBD1. Germline V lookup: CDR1 SQVTM, CDR2 ANQGSEA. V shed 3 bases, J shed 1 base, and the junction held 1 base outside the gene matches. This CDR3 has 13 residues. CDR3 in DNA: TGCAGCGTTGATGGGACAGGGAACACTGAAGCTTTCTTT. It encodes CSVDGTGNTEAFF.

This chain connects TRBV5-6 to TRBJ1-1; 7 bases align to TRBD1. The CDR3 spans 14 residues. The junction had 3 bases not matched to a gene; V was cut back by 1 base and J by 3 bases. The V gene's germline CDR1 is SGHDT and CDR2 YYEEEE. The CDR3 nucleotides are TGTGCCAGCAGCTTGCTTCAGGGGGACACTGAAGCTTTCTTT. It codes for CASSLLQGDTEAFF.

V usage is TRBV7-3 and J usage is TRBJ1-4; a weak D match, TRBD1 (6 bases). Per germline, CDR1 SGHTA and CDR2 FQGTGA. The V end lost 5 bases, the J end lost 4 bases, and 14 bases lay between the germline ends. This CDR3 is built from 15 residues. CDR3 sequence reads: CASSRTGLGNEKLFF. CDR3 DNA: TGTGCCAGCAGCCGTACAGGGCTGGGTAATGAAAAACTGTTTTTT.

V gene TRBV5-8 combines with J gene TRBJ2-3; a weak D match, TRBD1 (6 bases). Deletions cut 3 bases from V and 2 bases from J, with 16 bases between. The CDR3 extends over 16 amino acids. Germline V gene data show CDR1 as SGHTS and CDR2 as YDEGEE. The CDR3 DNA follows: TGTGCCAGCAGCTCATTCAGGGGCGCCGTCACAGATACGCAGTATTTT. Translation gives CASSSFRGAVTDTQYF.

The chain combines TRBV19 with TRBJ1-3; no definite D call. V lost 6 bases and J 3 bases, leaving 6 bases between the germline ends. Germline CDR1 LNHDA, CDR2 SQIVND (reference sequence). This CDR3 comprises 12 residues. The CDR3 loop reads CASSRIGNTIYF. The CDR3 coding sequence is TGTGCCAGTAGCAGGATTGGAAACACCATATATTTT.

Only one count was recorded for this clone. The rearrangement joins TRBV27 to TRBJ1-1, with D perhaps matching TRBD1 (5 bases). Germline lookup yields CDR1 MNHEY and CDR2 SMNVEV (reference sequence). The CDR3 has 15 amino acids. V gave up 2 bases and J gave up 0 bases, with 10 bases separating them. CDR3 nucleotides: TGTGCCAGCAGTTTACAGGGATCCTTGAACACTGAAGCTTTCTTT. Residues: CASSLQGSLNTEAFF.